The present T cell receptor beta chain was sequenced within a study of vaccination effects on CD4 cells after COVID-19. As to this clone: Antigen: not known.

The CDR3 contains 14 residues. Trimming removed 3 bases at V and 7 bases at J, with 13 bases between. Germline values: CDR1 MRHNA, CDR2 SNTAGT. Assay used: immunoSEQ multiplex PCR; TCRdb lists only in-frame clones, some missing. In the table there are roughly 70,000 clones, 76% of which are singletons. Expansion with viral peptide pools was applied to antigen-specific CD4+ T cells by the ViraFEST assay prior to sequencing. Following 10 days of culture, CD4+ T cells were isolated. Two doses of BNT162b2 or mRNA-1273 vaccine were administered to participants. This specimen consisted of CD4+ T cells from PBMCs cultured with HCoV-OC43 spike peptides, obtained after COVID-19 vaccination. The subset denotes: HCoV-OC43 spike overlapping peptide pool stimulation. J is TRBJ1-5 and V is TRBV6-4; D is possibly TRBD1 (6 bases). This TCR derives from a human donor who received a COVID-19 vaccine. The CDR3 nucleotides read TGTGCCAGCAGTGATTTTTCGGGGGGCCAGCCCCAGCATTTT. It is translated as CASSDFSGGQPQHF.